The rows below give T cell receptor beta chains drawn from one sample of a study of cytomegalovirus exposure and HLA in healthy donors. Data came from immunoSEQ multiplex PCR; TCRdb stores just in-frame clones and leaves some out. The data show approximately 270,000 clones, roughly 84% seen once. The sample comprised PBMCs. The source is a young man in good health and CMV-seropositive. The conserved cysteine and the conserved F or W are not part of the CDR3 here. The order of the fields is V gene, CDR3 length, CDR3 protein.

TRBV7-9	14	ASSWTQLAGTGELF
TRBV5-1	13	ASSLGLAGYNEQF
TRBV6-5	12	ASRFSGPNEKLF
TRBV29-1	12	SQERWSSYNEQF
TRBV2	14	ASSETGLLAKNIQY
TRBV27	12	ASRVRRQSGELF
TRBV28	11	ASSPRFGYGYT
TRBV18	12	ASSPGTREEIQY
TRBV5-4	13	ASSPGPEPGNIQY
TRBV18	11	ASSPSTTYEQY
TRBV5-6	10	ASSTGGHEQY
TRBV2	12	ASRKTENTGELF
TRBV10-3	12	AISGQGAVSEQY
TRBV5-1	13	ASSSADRGYSEQY
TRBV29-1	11	SVERLAKNIQY
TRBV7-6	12	ASSHRDLLNEQF
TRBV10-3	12	AISVTGKPYGYT
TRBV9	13	ASSVESFPYNEQF
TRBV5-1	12	ASSPQGINQPQH
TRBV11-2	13	ASSLAQSSYNEQF
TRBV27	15	ASSPTPPGQGWTEAF
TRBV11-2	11	ASSFGGSYEQY
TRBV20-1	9	RGGTNEKLF
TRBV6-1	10	ASSESKTEAF
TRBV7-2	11	ASSLVTGGGYT
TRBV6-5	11	ASRARAGYEQY
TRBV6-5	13	ASSYGTGDIYGYT
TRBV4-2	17	ASSLTPRQSLYSNQPQH
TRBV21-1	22	ASSKGDPTSGFVPMVRSYNEQF
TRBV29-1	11	SVAERWGYGYT
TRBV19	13	ASSAREATNEKLF
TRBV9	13	ASSRSGGGNYGYT
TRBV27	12	ASRWTSRAETQY
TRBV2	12	ASSGQGFTDTQY
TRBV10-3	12	AVAGGSLADTQY
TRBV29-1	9	SVGGNYGYT
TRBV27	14	ASSFRPGQTNEKLF
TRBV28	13	ASRGGQGPQETQY
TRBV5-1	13	ASSFRDRVVNEQF
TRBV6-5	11	ASSYQGNTEAF
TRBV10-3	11	AISDPFINTIY
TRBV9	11	ASERTVNTEAF
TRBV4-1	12	ASSPEAGHGEQY
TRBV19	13	ASSILSSGRETQY
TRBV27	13	ASSPWDRSTDTQY
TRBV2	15	ASSGDGAGLRDYEQY
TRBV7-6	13	ASSSPTGTGSEAF
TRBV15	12	ATSRDSRGHEQF
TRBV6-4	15	ASSDSILTSGSPEQY
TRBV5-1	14	ASSLGTPATNEKLF
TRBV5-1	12	ASRRASGTNEQF
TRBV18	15	ASSLFTWGGYYNEQF
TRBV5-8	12	ASSGDFVVTEAF
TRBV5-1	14	ASGDTSGEGTGELF
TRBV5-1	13	ASSVVGYSGTEAF
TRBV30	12	AWRARGAVDEQY